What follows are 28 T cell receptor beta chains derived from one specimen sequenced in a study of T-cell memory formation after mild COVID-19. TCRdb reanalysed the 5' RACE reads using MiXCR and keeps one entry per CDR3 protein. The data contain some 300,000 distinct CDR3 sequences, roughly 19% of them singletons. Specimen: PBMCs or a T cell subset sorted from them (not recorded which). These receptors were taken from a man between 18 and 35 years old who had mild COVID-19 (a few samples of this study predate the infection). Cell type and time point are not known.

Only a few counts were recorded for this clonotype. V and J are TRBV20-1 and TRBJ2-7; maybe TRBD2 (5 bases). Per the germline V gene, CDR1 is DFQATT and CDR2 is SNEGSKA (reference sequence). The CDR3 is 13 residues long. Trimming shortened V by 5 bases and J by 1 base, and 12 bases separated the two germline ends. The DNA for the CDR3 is TGCAGTGCTGAGGCAGGAGGTTCCTACGAGCAGTACGTC. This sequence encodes CSAEAGGSYEQYV.

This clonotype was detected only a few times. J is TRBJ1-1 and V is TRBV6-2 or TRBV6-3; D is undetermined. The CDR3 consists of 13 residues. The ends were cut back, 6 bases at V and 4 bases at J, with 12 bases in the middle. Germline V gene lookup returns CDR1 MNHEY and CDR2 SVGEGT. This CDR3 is CASRPTVATEAFF. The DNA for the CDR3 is TGTGCCAGCAGACCTACAGTGGCCACTGAAGCTTTCTTT.

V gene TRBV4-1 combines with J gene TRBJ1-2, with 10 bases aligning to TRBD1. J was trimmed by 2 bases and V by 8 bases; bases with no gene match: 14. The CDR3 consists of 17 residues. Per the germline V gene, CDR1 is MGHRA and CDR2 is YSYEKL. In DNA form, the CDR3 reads TGCGCCAGCCGGGGAGGGGGACAGGGGATACAGAACTATGGCTACACCTTC. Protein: CASRGGGQGIQNYGYTF.

The CDR3 protein is CAPAGGSGELFF. CDR3 in DNA: TGTGCCCCGGCCGGGGGGAGCGGGGAGCTGTTTTTT. The J gene is TRBJ2-2, the V gene TRBV7-9, with 7 bases aligning to TRBD2. J was trimmed by 7 bases and V by 11 bases; bases with no gene match: 7. Germline assignment: CDR1 SEHNR and CDR2 FQNEAQ (reference sequence). The CDR3 contains 12 residues.

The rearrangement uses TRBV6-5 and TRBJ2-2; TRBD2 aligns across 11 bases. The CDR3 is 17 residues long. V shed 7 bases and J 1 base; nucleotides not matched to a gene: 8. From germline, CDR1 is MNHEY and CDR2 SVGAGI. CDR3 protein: CASTPTTSGVNTGELFF. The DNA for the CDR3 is TGTGCCAGCACCCCGACGACTAGCGGGGTGAACACCGGGGAGCTGTTTTTT.

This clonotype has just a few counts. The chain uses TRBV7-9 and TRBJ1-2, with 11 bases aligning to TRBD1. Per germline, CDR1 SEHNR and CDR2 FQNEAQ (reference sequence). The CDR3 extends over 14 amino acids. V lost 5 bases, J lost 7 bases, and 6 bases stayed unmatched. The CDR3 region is CASSPTGTGGGYTF. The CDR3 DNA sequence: TGTGCCAGCAGCCCGACCGGGACAGGGGGTGGCTACACCTTC. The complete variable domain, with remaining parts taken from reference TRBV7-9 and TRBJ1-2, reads DTGVSQNPRHKITKRGQNVTFRCDPISEHNRLYWYRQTLGQGPEFLTYFQNEAQLEKSRLLSDRFSAERPKGSFSTLEIQRTEQGDSAMYLCASSPTGTGGGYTFGSGTRLTVV.

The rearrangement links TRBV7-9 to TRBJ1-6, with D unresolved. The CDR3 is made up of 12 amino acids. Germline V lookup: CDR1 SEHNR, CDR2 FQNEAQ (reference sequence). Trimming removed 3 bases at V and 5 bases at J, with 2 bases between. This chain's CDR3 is CASSFHNSPLHF. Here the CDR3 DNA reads TGTGCCAGCAGCTTTCATAATTCACCCCTCCACTTT.

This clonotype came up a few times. CDR3 amino acids: CASSLAGGGLSEAFF. CDR3 DNA: TGTGCCAGCAGCTTAGCGGGAGGGGGACTATCTGAAGCTTTCTTT. The V call is TRBV7-9, the J call TRBJ1-1, with D tentatively TRBD1 (6 bases). Germline CDR1 and CDR2: SEHNR and FQNEAQ (reference sequence). Trimming removed 0 bases at V and 6 bases at J, with 14 bases between. The CDR3 is 15 amino acids. Variable domain in full (rest from reference TRBV7-9 and TRBJ1-1): DTGVSQNPRHKITKRGQNVTFRCDPISEHNRLYWYRQTLGQGPEFLTYFQNEAQLEKSRLLSDRFSAERPKGSFSTLEIQRTEQGDSAMYLCASSLAGGGLSEAFFGQGTRLTVV.

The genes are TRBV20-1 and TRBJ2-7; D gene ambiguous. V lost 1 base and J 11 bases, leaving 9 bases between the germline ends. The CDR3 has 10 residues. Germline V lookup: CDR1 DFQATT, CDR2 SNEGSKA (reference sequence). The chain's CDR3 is CSARGAEKYV. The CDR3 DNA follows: TGCAGTGCTAGAGGGGCGGAAAAGTACGTC.

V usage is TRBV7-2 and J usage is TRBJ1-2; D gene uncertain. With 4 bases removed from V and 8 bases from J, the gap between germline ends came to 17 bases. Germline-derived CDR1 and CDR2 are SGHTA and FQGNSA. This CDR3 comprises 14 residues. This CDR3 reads CASSSPGPQDGYTF. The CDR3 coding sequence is TGTGCCAGCAGCTCGCCCGGGCCCCAGGACGGCTACACCTTC.

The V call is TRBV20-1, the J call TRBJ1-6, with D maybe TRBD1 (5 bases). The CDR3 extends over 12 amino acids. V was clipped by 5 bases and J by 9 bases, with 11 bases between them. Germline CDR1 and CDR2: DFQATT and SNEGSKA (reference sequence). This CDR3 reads CSAGPRASPLHF. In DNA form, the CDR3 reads TGCAGTGCTGGCCCCAGGGCTTCACCCCTCCACTTT.

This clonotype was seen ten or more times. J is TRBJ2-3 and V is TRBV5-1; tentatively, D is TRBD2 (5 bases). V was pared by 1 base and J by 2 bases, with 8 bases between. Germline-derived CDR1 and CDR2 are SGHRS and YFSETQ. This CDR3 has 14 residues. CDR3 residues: CASSLRRDTDTQYF. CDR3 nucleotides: TGCGCCAGCAGCTTGCGACGGGACACAGATACGCAGTATTTT.

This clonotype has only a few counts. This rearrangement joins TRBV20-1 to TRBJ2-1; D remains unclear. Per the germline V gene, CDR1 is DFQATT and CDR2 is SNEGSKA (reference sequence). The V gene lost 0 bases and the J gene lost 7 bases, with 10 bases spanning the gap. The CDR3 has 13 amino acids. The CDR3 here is CSARDWVRNEQFF. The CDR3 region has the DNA TGCAGTGCTAGAGACTGGGTTAGGAATGAGCAGTTCTTC.

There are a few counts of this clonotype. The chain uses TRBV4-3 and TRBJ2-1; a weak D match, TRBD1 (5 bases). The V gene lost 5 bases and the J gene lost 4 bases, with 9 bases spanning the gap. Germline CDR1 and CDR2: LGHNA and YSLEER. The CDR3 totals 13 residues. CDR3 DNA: TGCGCCAGCAGCTCAGGGATATACAATGAGCAGTTCTTC. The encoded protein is CASSSGIYNEQFF.

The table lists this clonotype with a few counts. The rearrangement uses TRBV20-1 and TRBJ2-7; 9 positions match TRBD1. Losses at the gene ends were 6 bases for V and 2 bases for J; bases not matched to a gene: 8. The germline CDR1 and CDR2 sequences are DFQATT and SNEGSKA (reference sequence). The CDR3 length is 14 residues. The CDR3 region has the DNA TGCAGTGCCGCGCTTGGGACAGGGCCCTACGAGCAGTACTTC. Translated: CSAALGTGPYEQYF.

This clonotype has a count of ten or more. CDR3 loop: CASSVGLAGEREQYF. The CDR3 region has the DNA TGTGCCAGCAGCGTGGGACTAGCGGGGGAAAGAGAGCAGTACTTC. The V and J genes are TRBV9 and TRBJ2-7, with 14 bases matching TRBD2. This CDR3 is built from 15 residues. Germline V lookup: CDR1 SGDLS, CDR2 YYNGEE. The V segment lost 2 bases and the J segment 7 bases; nucleotides outside the gene matches: 5.

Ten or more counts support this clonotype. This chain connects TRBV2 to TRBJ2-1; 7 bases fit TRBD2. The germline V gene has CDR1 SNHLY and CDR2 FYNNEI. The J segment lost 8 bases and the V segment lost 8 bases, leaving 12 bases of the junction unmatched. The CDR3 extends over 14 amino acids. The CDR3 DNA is TGTGCCAGCCCGCGGGGGACTACCGGGTATGAGCAGTTCTTC. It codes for CASPRGTTGYEQFF.

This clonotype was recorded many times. CDR3 in DNA: TGCGCCAGCAGTCGACAGGGTACAGATACGCAGTATTTT. It specifies CASSRQGTDTQYF. The V and J genes are TRBV5-1 and TRBJ2-3; 7 bases match TRBD1. There are 13 residues in the CDR3. Germline V gene sequence: CDR1 SGHRS, CDR2 YFSETQ. The V segment lost 5 bases and the J segment 3 bases; nucleotides outside the gene matches: 3. Supplemented by reference TRBV5-1 and TRBJ2-3, the full variable domain reads KAGVTQTPRYLIKTRGQQVTLSCSPISGHRSVSWYQQTPGQGLQFLFEYFSETQRNKGNFPGRFSGRQFSNSRSEMNVSTLELGDSALYLCASSRQGTDTQYFGPGTRLTVL.

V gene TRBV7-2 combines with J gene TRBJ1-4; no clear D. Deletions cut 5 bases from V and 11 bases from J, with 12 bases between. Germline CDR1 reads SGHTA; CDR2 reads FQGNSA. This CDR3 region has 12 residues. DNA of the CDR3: TGTGCCAGCAGCCCTGAGCTGGGGAAACTGTTTTTT. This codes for CASSPELGKLFF.

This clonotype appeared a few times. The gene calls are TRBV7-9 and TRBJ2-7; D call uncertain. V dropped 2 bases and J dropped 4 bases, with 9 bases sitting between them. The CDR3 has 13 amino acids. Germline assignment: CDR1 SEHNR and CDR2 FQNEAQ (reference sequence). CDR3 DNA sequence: TGTGCCAGCAGCTTAAACCCGGTTTACGAGCAGTACTTC. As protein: CASSLNPVYEQYF.

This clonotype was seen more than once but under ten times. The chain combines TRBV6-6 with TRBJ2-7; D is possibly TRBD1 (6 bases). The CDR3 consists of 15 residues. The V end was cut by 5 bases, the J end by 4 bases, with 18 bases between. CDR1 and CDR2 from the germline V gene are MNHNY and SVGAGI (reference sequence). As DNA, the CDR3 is TGTGCCAGCAGTCCCGCCAGGGGAAGGGGGTACGAGCAGTACGTC. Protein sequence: CASSPARGRGYEQYV.

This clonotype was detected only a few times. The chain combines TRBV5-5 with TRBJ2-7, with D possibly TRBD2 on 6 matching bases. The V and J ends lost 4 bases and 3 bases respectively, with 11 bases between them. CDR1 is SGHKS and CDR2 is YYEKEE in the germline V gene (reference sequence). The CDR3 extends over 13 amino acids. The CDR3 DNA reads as TGTGCCAGCAGCCTCCCGGGGGTCTACGAGCAGTACGTC. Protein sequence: CASSLPGVYEQYV.

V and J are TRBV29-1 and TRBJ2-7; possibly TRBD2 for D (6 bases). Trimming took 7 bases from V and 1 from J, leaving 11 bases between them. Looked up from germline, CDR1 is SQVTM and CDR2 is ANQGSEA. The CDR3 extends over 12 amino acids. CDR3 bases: TGCAGCGGGGGGACTGGATCCTACGAGCAGTACTTC. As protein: CSGGTGSYEQYF.

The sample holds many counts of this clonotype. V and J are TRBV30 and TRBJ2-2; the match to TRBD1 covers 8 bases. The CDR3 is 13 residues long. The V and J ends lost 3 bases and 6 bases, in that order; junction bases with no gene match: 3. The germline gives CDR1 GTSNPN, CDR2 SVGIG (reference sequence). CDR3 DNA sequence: TGTGCCTGGAGCCGACAGGGGTCCGGGGAGCTGTTTTTT. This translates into CAWSRQGSGELFF. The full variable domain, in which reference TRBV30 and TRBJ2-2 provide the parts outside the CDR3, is SQTIHQWPATLVQPVGSPLSLECTVEGTSNPNLYWYRQAAGRGLQLLFYSVGIGQISSEVPQNLSASRPQDRQFILSSKKLLLSDSGFYLCAWSRQGSGELFFGEGSRLTVL.

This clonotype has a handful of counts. The CDR3 DNA reads as TGTGCCAGCAGCTTAGCGCAGGGTGAGCAGTTCTTC. This translates into CASSLAQGEQFF. The chain couples TRBV7-9 to TRBJ2-1; D perhaps matches TRBD1 (5 bases). Germline V CDR1 and CDR2: SEHNR, FQNEAQ (reference sequence). The germline V and J ends were trimmed by 0 bases and 9 bases, with 6 bases remaining between them. The CDR3 runs to 12 residues.

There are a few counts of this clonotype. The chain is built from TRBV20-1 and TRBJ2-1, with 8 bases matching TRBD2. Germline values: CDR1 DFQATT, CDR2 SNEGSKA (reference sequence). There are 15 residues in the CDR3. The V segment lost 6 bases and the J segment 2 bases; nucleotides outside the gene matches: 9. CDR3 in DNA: TGCAGTGCCTACCCTAGCGGGCAACCCTACAATGAGCAGTTCTTC. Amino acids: CSAYPSGQPYNEQFF.

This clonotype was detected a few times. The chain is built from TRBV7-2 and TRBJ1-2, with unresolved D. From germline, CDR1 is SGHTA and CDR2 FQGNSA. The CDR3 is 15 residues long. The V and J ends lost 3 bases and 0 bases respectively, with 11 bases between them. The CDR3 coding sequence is TGTGCCAGCAGCTTGACCATTTGGGCTAACTATGGCTACACCTTC. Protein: CASSLTIWANYGYTF.

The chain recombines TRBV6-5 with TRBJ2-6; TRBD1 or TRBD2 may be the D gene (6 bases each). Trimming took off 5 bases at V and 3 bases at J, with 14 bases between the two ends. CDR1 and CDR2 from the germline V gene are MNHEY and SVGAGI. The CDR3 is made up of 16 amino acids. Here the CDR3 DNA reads TGTGCCAGCAGTCGTGGGGGGCGCAGTGGGGCCAACGTCCTGACTTTC. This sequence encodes CASSRGGRSGANVLTF.